This TCR beta chain was identified during a study of CD8 T cells in Susac syndrome. Study-wide results and limits: That the number of individuals in its TCR sequencing and HLA analysis was relatively small was acknowledged by the study. The study identified roughly seventeen and five Susac-specific public clones in total CD8+ and CD8+ TEMRA repertoires.

A remark on this clonotype: Its target is unknown.

Random hexamers were used to reverse transcribe an amount of about 0.45 to 1 ug RNA. Multiplex PCR with immunoSEQ amplified the TCR beta CDR3 across 54 Vbeta and 13 Jbeta. TCRdb itself ran the immunoSEQ multiplex PCR reads through MiXCR, one entry per CDR3 protein. Here the sample spans approximately 190,000 distinct CDR3 sequences, 95% being singletons. TEMRA cells were FACS-enriched, with CD8+ and CD4+ T cells isolated negatively. CDR1 is GTSNPN and CDR2 is SVGIG in the germline V gene (reference sequence). The CDR3 runs to 14 residues. V was cut by 2 bases and J by 4 bases, with 14 bases left in between.

Sample: CD8+ T cells from PBMCs. The TCR was taken from a human donor with Susac syndrome. The rearrangement links TRBV30 to TRBJ1-2; D gene uncertain. The CDR3 nucleotides read TGTGCCTGGAGTTTGGCATGGGGTGGCTATGGCTACACCTTC. This codes for CAWSLAWGGYGYTF.